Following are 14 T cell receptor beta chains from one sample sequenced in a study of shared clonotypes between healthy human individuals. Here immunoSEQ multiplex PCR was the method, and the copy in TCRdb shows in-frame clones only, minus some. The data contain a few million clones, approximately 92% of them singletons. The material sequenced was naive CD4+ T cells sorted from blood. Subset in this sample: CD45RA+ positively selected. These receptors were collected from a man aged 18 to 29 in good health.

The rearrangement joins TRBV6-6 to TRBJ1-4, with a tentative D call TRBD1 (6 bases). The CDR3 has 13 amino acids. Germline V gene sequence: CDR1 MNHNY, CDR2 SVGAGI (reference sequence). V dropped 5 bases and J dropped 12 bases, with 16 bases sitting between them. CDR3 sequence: CASSNLQGGELFF. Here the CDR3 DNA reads TGTGCCAGCAGTAACCTACAGGGAGGTGAACTGTTTTTT.

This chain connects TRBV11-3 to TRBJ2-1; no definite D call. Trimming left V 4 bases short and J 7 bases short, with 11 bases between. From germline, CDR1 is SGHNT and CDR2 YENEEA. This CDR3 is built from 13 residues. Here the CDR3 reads CASSSLAGNEQFF. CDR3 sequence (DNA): TGTGCCAGCAGCTCTTTGGCCGGGAATGAGCAGTTCTTC. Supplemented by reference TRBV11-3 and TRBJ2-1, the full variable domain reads EAGVVQSPRYKIIEKKQPVAFWCNPISGHNTLYWYLQNLGQGPELLIRYENEEAVDDSQLPKDRFSAERLKGVDSTLKIQPAELGDSAVYLCASSSLAGNEQFFGPGTRLTVL.

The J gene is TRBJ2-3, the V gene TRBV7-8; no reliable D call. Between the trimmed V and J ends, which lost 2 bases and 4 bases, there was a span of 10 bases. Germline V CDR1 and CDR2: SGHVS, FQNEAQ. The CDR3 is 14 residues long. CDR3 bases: TGTGCCAGCAGCTTAAGTCATCGCCCAGATACGCAGTATTTT. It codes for CASSLSHRPDTQYF.

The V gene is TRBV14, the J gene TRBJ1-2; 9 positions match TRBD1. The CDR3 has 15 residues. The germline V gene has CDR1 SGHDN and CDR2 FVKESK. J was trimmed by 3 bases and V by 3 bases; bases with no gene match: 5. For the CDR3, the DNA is TGTGCCAGCAGCCAGGCCGGGACAGGGCACTATGGCTACACCTTC. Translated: CASSQAGTGHYGYTF.

CDR3 bases: TGTGCCAGCAGCTTACAGGGGGCCGGCGGGGAGCTGTTTTTT. It yields the protein CASSLQGAGGELFF. The chain couples TRBV11-1 to TRBJ2-2; 8 nucleotides agree with TRBD1. The CDR3 sequence is 14 residues long. Germline CDR1 and CDR2: SGHAT and FQDESV (reference sequence). V gave up 2 bases and J gave up 7 bases; unmatched junction bases: 3.

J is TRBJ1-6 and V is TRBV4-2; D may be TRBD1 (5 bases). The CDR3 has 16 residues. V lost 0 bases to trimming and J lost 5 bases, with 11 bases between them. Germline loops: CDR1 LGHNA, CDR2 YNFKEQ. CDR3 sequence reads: CASSQETGQNNSPLHF. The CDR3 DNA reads TGTGCCAGCAGCCAAGAGACGGGGCAGAATAATTCACCCCTCCACTTT.

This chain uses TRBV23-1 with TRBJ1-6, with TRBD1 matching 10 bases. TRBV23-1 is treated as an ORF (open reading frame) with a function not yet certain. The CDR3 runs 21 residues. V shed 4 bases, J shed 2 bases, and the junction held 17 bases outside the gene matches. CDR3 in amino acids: CASSPSPPGTGVVPYNSPLHF. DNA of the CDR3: TGCGCCAGCAGTCCCTCCCCCCCCGGGACAGGGGTTGTTCCCTATAATTCACCCCTCCACTTT.

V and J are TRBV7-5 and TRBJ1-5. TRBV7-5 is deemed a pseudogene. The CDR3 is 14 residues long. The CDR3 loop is CDPAGGCPPWAQHF. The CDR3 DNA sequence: TGTGACCCTGCCGGGGGGTGTCCCCCTTGGGCCCAGCATTTT.

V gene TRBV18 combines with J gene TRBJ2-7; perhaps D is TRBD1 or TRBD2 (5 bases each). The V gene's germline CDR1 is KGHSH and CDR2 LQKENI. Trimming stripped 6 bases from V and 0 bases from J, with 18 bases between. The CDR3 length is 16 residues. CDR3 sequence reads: CASSIGTSPRSYEQYF. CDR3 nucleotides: TGTGCCAGCTCTATAGGGACCTCACCTCGCTCCTACGAGCAGTACTTC.

The CDR3 nucleotides read TGTGCCAGCTCACCGAAATTAGGAACTGTCCAAGAGACCCAGTACTTC. Translation: CASSPKLGTVQETQYF. The rearrangement links TRBV18 to TRBJ2-5, with D uncertain. Looked up from germline, CDR1 is KGHSH and CDR2 is LQKENI. The CDR3 has 16 amino acids. The ends were cut back, 3 bases at V and 1 base at J, with 15 bases in the middle.

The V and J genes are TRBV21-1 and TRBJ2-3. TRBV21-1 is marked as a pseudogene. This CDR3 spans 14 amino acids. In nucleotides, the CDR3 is TGTGCCAGCAGAAGGGACGGAAGCACAGATACGCAGTATTTT. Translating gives CASRRDGSTDTQYF.

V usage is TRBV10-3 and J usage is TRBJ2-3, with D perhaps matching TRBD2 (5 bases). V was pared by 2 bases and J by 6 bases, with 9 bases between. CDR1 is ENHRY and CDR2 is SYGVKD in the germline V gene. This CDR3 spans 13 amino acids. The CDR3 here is CAISEPPGDTQYF. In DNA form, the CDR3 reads TGTGCCATCAGTGAGCCGCCGGGGGATACGCAGTATTTT.

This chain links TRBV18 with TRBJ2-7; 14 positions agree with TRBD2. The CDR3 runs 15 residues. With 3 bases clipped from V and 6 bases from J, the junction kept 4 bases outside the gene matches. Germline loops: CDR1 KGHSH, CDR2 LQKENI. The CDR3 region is CASSPAGLAGVEQYF. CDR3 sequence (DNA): TGTGCCAGCTCACCCGCGGGACTAGCGGGAGTCGAGCAGTACTTC.

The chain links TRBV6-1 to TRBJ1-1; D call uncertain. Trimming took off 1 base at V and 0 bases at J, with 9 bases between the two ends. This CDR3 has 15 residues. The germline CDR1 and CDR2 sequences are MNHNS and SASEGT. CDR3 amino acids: CASSEVPRLNTEAFF. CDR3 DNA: TGTGCCAGCAGTGAAGTTCCACGATTGAACACTGAAGCTTTCTTT.